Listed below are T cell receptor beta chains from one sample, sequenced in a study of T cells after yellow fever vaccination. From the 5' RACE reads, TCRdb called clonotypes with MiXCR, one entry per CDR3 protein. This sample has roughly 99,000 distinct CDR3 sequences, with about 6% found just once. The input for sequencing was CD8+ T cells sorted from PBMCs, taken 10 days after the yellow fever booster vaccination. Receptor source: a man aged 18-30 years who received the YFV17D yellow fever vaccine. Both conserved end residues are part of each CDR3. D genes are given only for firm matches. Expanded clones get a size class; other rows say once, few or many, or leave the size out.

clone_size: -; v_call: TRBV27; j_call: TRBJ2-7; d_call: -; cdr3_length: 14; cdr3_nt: TGTGCCAGCAGTCCCTCTACCGGGATATACGAGCAGTACTTC; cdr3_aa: CASSPSTGIYEQYF
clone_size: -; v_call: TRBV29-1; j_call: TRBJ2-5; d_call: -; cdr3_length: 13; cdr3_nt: TGCAGCGTTGAAGGGCTGGGTCAAGAGACCCAGTACTTC; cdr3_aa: CSVEGLGQETQYF
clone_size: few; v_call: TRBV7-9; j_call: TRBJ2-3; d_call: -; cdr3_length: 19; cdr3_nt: TGTGCCAGCAGCTTAGAGAGGACTACAGCTTCTGATCTCACAGATACGCAGTATTTT; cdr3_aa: CASSLERTTASDLTDTQYF
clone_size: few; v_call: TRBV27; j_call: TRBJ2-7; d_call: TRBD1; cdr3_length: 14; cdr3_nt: TGTGCCAGCAGTTTAGGGACAGGGAACGACGAGCAGTACTTC; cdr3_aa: CASSLGTGNDEQYF
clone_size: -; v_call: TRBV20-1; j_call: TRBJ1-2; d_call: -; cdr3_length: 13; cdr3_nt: TGCAGTGCGAAGGACGGCTATTACTATGGCTACACCTTC; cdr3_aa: CSAKDGYYYGYTF
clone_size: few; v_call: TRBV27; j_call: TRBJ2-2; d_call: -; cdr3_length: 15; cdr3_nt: TGTGCCAGCAGTCCACACGGTCTGGTTACCGGGGAGCTGTTTTTT; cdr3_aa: CASSPHGLVTGELFF
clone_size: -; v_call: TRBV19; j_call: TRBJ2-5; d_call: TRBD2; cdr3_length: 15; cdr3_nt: TGTGCCAGTAGTGTTCTAGCGGGACTACAAGAGACCCAGTACTTC; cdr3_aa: CASSVLAGLQETQYF
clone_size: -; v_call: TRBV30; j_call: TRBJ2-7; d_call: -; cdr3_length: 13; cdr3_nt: TGTGCCTGGAGTGTAACAGGAAACTACGAGCAGTACTTC; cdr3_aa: CAWSVTGNYEQYF
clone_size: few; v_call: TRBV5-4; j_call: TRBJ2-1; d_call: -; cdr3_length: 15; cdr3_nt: TGTGCCAGCAGCTTCCAGGGGGGCTCCTACAATGAGCAGTTCTTC; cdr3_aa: CASSFQGGSYNEQFF
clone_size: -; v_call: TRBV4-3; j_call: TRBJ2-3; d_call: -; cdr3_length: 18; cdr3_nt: TGCGCCAGCAGCCAAGGCGGCGCACCGAGGGCTTTGACAGATACGCAGTATTTT; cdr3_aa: CASSQGGAPRALTDTQYF
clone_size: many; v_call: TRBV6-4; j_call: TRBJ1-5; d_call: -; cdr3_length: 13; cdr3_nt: TGTGCCAGCAGTGCCGGGAGCAATCAGCCCCAGCATTTT; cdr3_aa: CASSAGSNQPQHF
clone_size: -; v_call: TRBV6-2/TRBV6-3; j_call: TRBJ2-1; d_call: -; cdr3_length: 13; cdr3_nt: TGTGCCAGCAGTTACCCACTTCGGATGGCGGAGTTCTTC; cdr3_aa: CASSYPLRMAEFF
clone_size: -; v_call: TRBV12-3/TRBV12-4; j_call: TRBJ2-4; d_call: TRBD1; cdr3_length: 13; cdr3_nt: TGTGCCAGCAGTTTAAGGATGGGGGACAGCGCCGACTTC; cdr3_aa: CASSLRMGDSADF
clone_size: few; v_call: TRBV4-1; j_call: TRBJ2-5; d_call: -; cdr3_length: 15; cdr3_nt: TGCGCCAGCAGCCAAGTTTCACTCCTCCTGGAGACCCAGTACTTC; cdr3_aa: CASSQVSLLLETQYF
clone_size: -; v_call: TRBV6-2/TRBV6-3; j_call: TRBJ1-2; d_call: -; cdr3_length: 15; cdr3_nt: TGTGCCAGCAGTTACTCGCTGGGGATGAGCTATGGCTACACCTTC; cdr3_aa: CASSYSLGMSYGYTF
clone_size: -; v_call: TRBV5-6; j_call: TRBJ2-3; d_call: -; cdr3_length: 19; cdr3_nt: TGTGCCAGCAGCTTATGGATTACAGGTGGCAGCCCCTCGTATCATACGCAGTATTTT; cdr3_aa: CASSLWITGGSPSYHTQYF
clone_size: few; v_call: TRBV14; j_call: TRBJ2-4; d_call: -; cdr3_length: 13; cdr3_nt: TGTGCCAGCGGGGACCTAGCCAAAAACATTCAGTACTTC; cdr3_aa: CASGDLAKNIQYF
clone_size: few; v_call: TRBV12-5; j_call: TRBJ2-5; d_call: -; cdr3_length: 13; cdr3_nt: TGTGCTAGTGGCGATAGTTGGCAAGAGACCCAGTACTTC; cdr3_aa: CASGDSWQETQYF
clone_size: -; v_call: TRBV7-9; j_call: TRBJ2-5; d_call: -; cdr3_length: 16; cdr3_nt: TGTGCCAGCAGCTTTTGGGGTCAGGAACAGCAAGAGACCCAGTACTTC; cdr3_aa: CASSFWGQEQQETQYF
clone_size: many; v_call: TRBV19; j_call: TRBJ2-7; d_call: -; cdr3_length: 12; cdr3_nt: TGTGCCAGTAGTATCGGTGGATACGAGCAGTACTTC; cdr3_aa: CASSIGGYEQYF
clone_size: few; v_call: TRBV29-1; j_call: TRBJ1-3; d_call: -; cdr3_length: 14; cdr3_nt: TGCAGCGTTGACGACGGATACTCTGGAAACACCATATATTTT; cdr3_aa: CSVDDGYSGNTIYF
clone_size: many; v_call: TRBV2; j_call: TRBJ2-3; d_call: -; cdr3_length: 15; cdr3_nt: TGTGCCAGCAGTGACGGAGGTCTCGGGACGGATACGCAGTATTTT; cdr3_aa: CASSDGGLGTDTQYF
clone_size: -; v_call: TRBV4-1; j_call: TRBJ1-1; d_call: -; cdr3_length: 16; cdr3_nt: TGCGCCAGCAGCCAAGGGGATGGAGAGACGGACACTGAAGCTTTCTTT; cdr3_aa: CASSQGDGETDTEAFF
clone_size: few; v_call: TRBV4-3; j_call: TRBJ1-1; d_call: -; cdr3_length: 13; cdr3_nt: TGCGCCAGCAGCCCCTCCACGGGGGCTGAAGCTTTCTTT; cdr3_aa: CASSPSTGAEAFF
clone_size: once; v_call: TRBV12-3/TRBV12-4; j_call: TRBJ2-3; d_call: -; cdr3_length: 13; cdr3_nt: TGTGCCAGCAGTCTTGACAGCGGGCAGCCCCAGTATTTT; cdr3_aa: CASSLDSGQPQYF
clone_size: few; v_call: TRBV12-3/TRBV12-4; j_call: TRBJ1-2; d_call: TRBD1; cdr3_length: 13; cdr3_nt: TGTGCCAGCACCGAGGGACAGGGCGGCGGCTACACCTTC; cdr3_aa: CASTEGQGGGYTF
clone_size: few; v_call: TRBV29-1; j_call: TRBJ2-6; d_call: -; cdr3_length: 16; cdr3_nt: TGCAGCGTTGGCACGGACTTCGAGTCTGGGGCCAACGTCCTGACTTTC; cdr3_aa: CSVGTDFESGANVLTF
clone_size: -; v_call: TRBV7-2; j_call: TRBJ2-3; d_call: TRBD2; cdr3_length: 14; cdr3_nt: TGTGCCAGCACTTTCGGGGGGGACACAGATACGCAGTATTTT; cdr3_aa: CASTFGGDTDTQYF
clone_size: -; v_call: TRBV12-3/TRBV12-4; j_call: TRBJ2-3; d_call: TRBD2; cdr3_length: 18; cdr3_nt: TGTGCCAGCAGCCCTCCGGGACTAGACGCGTGGGATTCAGATACGCAGTATTTT; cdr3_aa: CASSPPGLDAWDSDTQYF
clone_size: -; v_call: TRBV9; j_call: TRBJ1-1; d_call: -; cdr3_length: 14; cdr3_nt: TGTGCCAGCAGCGTAGGGGCCTTGAGCACTGAAGCTTTCTTT; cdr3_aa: CASSVGALSTEAFF
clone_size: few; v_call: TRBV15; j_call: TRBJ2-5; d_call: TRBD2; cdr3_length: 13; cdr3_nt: TGTGCCACCACAAGCGGGGGGAGGGAGACCCAGTACTTC; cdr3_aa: CATTSGGRETQYF
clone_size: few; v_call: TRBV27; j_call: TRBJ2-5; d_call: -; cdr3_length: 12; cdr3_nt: TGTGCCAGTAGTACAGGGTTTGAGACCCAGTACTTC; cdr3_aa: CASSTGFETQYF
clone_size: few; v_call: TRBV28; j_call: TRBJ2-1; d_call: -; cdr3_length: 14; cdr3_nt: TGTGCCAGCCAGAGTAGACCGAAAATAAATGAGCAGTTCTTC; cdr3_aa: CASQSRPKINEQFF
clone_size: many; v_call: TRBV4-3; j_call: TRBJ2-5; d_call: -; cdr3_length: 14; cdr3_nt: TGCGCCAGCAGCCAAGATCGGGACCCCCGGACCCAGTACTTC; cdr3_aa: CASSQDRDPRTQYF
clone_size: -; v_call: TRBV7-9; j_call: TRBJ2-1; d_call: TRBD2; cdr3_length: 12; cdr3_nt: TGTGCCAGCAGCCAAAGCGGGGCTGAGCAGTTCTTC; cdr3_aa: CASSQSGAEQFF
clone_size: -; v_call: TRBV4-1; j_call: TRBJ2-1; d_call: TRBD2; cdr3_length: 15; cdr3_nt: TGCGCCAGCACTAGCGGGGCAAGCTCCTACAATGAGCAGTTCTTC; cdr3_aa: CASTSGASSYNEQFF
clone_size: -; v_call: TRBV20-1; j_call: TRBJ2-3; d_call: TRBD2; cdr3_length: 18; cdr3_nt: TGCAGTGCTAGAGATATTCGGTTTAGCGGGGGGATCACAGATACGCAGTATTTT; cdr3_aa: CSARDIRFSGGITDTQYF